What follows describes a single TCR beta chain. The target antigen is unknown. One entry per CDR3 protein, called by TCRdb with MiXCR from the 5' RACE reads. Altogether under 600,000 distinct CDR3 sequences are present, less than 25% being singletons, with the ten largest covering 7.5% to 9.5%. The data were obtained in a study of T-cell memory formation after mild COVID-19. Turning to the study itself: Most TCR clusters belonged to a single donor.

The germline V gene has CDR1 LGHDT and CDR2 YNNKEL (reference sequence). The CDR3 length is 14 residues. Trimming stripped 5 bases from V and 3 bases from J, with 13 bases between. Study conclusions and caveats: For contracting clones, CD4+ ones sat mainly in CM and EM, CD8+ in EMRA. Specificity for SARS-CoV-2 was not confirmed among the second-wave clones peaking on day 37. Memory sampled before infection contained some responding clones, suggesting cross-reactive memory joined.

The receptor's source is an adult woman who had mild COVID-19 (a few samples of this study predate the infection). Cell type and time point are not known. The genes are TRBV3-1 and TRBJ1-1; D is possibly TRBD1 (6 bases). Sequencing was carried out using PBMCs or a T cell subset sorted from them (not recorded which). The CDR3 bases are TGTGCCAGCAGCAGCTTGGGGGGCGACACTGAAGCTTTCTTT. This codes for CASSSLGGDTEAFF.